This T cell receptor beta chain originates from a study of shared clonotypes between healthy human individuals. The CDR3 is 14 residues long. V lost 6 bases and J 3 bases, leaving 14 bases between the germline ends. The germline V gene has CDR1 SGHTA and CDR2 FQGNSA. The input for sorted-subset replicate PCRs was 150 to 200 ng DNA, about 30,000 T cell genomes. Assay used: immunoSEQ multiplex PCR; TCRdb lists only in-frame clones, some missing. The data contain about 600,000 clones, approximately 97% of them seen just once; the ten biggest clones take up around 0.057%. This clonotype was sampled from a woman aged 25-40 years in good health. Sample: naive CD4+ T cells sorted from blood. As to subset: CD45RA+ positively selected. The chain carries TRBV7-2 and TRBJ1-2; possible D gene TRBD1, 5 bases. CDR3 in amino acids: CASRNFGGDYGYTF. Here the CDR3 DNA reads TGTGCCAGCAGAAATTTCGGGGGGGACTATGGCTACACCTTC.